This T cell receptor beta chain was documented in a study of blood T cell repertoires in COVID-19. At the level of the study: Sites in the United States, Italy and Spain provided acute and convalescent COVID-19 samples.

Authors' methods: Scientists estimated how many nucleated cells there were by amplifying reference gene primers. Only in-frame clones appear in the TCRdb table, and some are missing; sequencing was by immunoSEQ multiplex PCR. The V and J calls and clone size come from that table; D and trimming were worked out from the DNA. The sample shows roughly 170,000 clones, about 80% of them seen only once. Unmatched junction bases numbered 2, after V lost 4 bases and J lost 4 bases. The CDR3 sequence is 14 residues long. CDR1 is LNHDA, CDR2 SQIVND, per germline (reference sequence). This clonotype originated in a human donor in a cohort sampled during active COVID-19. The genes are TRBV19 and TRBJ1-2; 11 positions agree with TRBD1. The material sequenced was peripheral blood. The CDR3 region is CASSTGTGGYGYTF. CDR3 DNA sequence: TGTGCCAGTAGTACCGGGACAGGGGGCTATGGCTACACCTTC.